Here is one T cell receptor beta chain with its context. This CDR3 has 17 residues. Germline V lookup: CDR1 SGDLS, CDR2 YYNGEE. The ends were cut back, 4 bases at V and 1 base at J, with 17 bases in the middle. Recruitment covered about 25 US areas and drew participants whose ages spanned roughly 18 to 89 years. This specimen comes from a study of blood T cell repertoires in COVID-19. Study as a whole: PBMCs, B-cell-depleted T cells, or T cells provided the cDNA or gDNA that made up the material.

In the source study's methods: The assay estimated nucleated cells by amplifying reference gene primers. TCRdb's copy holds only in-frame clones and misses some; the assay was immunoSEQ multiplex PCR. V and J calls and clone size are given by that table; D and trimming were obtained from the DNA. The table shows about 210,000 clones, with less than 90% occurring only once. The chain joins TRBV9 to TRBJ2-2, with D maybe TRBD1 (5 bases). Sequencing used PBMCs or T cells enriched from blood (not recorded which). This clonotype originated in a woman in her twenties or thirties who had been exposed to COVID-19. The CDR3 DNA reads as TGTGCCAGCAGCATTTCTATAGGACACGGGAACACCGGGGAGCTGTTTTTT. Translating gives CASSISIGHGNTGELFF.